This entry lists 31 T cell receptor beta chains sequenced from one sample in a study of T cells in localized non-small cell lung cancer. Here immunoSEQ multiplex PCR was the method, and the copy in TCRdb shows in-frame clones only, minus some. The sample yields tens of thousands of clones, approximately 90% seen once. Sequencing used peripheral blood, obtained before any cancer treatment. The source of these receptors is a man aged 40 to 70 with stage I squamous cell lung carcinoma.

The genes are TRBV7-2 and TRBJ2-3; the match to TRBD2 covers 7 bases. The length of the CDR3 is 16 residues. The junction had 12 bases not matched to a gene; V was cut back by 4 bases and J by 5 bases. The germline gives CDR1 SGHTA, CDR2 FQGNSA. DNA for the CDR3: TGTGCCAGCAGCTCTGGGGACTACTTAACGTTAGATACGCAGTATTTT. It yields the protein CASSSGDYLTLDTQYF.

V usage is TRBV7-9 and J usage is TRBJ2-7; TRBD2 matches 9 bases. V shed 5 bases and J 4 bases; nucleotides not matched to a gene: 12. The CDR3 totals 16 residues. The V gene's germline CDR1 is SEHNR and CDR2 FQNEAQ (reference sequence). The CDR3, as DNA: TGTGCCAGCAGCGTAACTATAGCGGGAGTGATATACGAGCAGTACTTC. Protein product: CASSVTIAGVIYEQYF.

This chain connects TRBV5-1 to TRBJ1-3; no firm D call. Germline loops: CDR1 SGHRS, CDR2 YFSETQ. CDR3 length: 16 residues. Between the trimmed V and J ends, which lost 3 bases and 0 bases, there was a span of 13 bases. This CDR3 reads CASSWGDLSSGNTIYF. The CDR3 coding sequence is TGCGCCAGCAGCTGGGGTGACCTGAGCTCTGGAAACACCATATATTTT.

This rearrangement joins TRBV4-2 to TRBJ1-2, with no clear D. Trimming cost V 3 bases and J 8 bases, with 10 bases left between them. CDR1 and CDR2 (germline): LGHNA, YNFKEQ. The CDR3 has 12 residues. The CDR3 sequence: CASSHLVTGYTF. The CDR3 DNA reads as TGTGCCAGCAGCCACCTCGTGACAGGCTACACCTTC.

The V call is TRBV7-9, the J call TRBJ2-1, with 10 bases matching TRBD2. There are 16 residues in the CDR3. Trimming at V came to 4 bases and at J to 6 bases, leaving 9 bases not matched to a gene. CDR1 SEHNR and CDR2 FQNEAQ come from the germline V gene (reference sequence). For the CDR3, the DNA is TGTGCCAGCAGCTCGGCTAGCGGGAGATCAGCCAATGAGCAGTTCTTC. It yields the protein CASSSASGRSANEQFF.

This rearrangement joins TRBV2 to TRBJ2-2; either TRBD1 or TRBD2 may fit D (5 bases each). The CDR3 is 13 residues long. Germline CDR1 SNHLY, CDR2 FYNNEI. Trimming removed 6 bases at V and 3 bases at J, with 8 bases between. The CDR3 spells CASRGPDTGELFF. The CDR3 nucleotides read TGTGCCAGCAGGGGACCCGACACCGGGGAGCTGTTTTTT. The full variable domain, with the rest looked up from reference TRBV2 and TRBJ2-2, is EPEVTQTPSHQVTQMGQEVILRCVPISNHLYFYWYRQILGQKVEFLVSFYNNEISEKSEIFDDQFSVERPDGSNFTLKIRSTKLEDSAMYFCASRGPDTGELFFGEGSRLTVL.

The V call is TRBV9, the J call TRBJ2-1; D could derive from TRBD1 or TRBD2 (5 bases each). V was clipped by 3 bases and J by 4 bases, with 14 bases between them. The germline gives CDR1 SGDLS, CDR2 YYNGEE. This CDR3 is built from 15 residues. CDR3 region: CASSAGPQNYNEQFF. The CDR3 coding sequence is TGTGCCAGCAGCGCGGGACCGCAGAATTACAATGAGCAGTTCTTC.

As DNA, the CDR3 is TGTGCCAGCAGGACCGAGGGGACCTACGAGCAGTACTTC. Translating it yields CASRTEGTYEQYF. The J gene is TRBJ2-7, the V gene TRBV6-5, with D possibly being TRBD1 or TRBD2 (5 bases each). Germline values: CDR1 MNHEY, CDR2 SVGAGI. The CDR3 totals 13 residues. V gave up 6 bases and J gave up 2 bases, with 11 bases separating them.

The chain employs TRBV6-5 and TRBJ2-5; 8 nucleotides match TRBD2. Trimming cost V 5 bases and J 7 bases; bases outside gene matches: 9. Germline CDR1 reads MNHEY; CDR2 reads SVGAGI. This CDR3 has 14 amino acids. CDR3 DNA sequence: TGTGCCAGCAGTCCCCCGGGGGGGGAAGTGACCCAGTACTTC. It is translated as CASSPPGGEVTQYF.

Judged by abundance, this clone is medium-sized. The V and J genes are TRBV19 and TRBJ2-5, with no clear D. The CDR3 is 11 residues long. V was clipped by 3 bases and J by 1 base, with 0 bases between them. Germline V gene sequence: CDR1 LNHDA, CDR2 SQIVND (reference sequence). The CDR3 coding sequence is TGTGCCAGTAGTATCCAAGAGACCCAGTACTTC. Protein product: CASSIQETQYF. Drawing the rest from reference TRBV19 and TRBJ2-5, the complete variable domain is DGGITQSPKYLFRKEGQNVTLSCEQNLNHDAMYWYRQDPGQGLRLIYYSQIVNDFQKGDIAEGYSVSREKKESFPLTVTSAQKNPTAFYLCASSIQETQYFGPGTRLLVL.

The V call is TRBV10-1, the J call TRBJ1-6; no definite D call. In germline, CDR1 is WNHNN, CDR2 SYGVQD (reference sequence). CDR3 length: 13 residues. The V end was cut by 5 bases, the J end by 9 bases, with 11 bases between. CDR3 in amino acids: CASSRTASSPLHF. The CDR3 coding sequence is TGCGCCAGCAGTAGGACGGCGTCTTCACCCCTCCACTTT.

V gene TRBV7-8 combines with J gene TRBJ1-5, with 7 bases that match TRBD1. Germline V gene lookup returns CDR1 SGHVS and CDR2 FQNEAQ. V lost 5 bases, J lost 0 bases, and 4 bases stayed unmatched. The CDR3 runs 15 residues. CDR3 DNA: TGTGCCAGCAGCCCAGACAGGGTTAGCAATCAGCCCCAGCATTTT. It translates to CASSPDRVSNQPQHF.

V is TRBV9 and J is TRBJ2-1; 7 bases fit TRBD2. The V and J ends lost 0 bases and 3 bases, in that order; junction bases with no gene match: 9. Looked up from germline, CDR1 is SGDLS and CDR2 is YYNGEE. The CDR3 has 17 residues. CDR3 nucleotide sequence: TGTGCCAGCAGCGTAGATGGGTCTAGCGGACACTACAATGAGCAGTTCTTC. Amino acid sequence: CASSVDGSSGHYNEQFF.

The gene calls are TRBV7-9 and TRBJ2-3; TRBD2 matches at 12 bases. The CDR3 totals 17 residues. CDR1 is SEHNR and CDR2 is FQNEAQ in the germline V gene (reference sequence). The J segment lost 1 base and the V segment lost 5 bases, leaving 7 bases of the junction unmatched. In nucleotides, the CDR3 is TGTGCCAGCAGCCCCCTCCTAGCGGGAGGGGGCACAGATACGCAGTATTTT. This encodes CASSPLLAGGGTDTQYF.

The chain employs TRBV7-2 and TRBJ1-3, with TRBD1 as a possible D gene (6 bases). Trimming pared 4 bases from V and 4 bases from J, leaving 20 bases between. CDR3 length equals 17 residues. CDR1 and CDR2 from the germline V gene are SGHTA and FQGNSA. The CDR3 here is CASSWGPLGDGGNTIYF. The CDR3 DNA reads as TGTGCCAGCAGCTGGGGGCCCCTAGGGGATGGCGGAAACACCATATATTTT.

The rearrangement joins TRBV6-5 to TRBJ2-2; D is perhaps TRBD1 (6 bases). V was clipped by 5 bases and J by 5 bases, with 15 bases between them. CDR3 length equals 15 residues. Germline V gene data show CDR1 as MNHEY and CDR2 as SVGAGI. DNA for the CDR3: TGTGCCAGCAGTAGGAGTCACAGGGTGACCGGGGAGCTGTTTTTT. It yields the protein CASSRSHRVTGELFF.

CDR3 residues: CASSLDRVFGANVLTF. The CDR3 bases are TGTGCCAGCAGCTTAGATAGGGTCTTTGGGGCCAACGTCCTGACTTTC. The gene calls are TRBV11-2 and TRBJ2-6; D is undetermined. V was pared by 0 bases and J by 3 bases, with 9 bases between. This CDR3 contains 16 residues. Germline V gene data show CDR1 as SGHAT and CDR2 as FQNNGV.

CDR3 nucleotides: TGTGCCAGCAGTTTACTGCCTCGGGCGGGGCATGAGCAGTTCTTC. The encoded protein is CASSLLPRAGHEQFF. The chain links TRBV27 to TRBJ2-1, with D tentatively TRBD2 (6 bases). Trimming took off 2 bases at V and 8 bases at J, with 16 bases between the two ends. The CDR3 sequence is 15 residues long. Germline loops: CDR1 MNHEY, CDR2 SMNVEV (reference sequence).

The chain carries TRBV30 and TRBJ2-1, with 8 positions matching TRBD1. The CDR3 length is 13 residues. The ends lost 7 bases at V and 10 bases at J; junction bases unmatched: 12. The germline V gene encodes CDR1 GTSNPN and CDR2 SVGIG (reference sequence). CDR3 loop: CASKRRGRGEQFF. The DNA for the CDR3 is TGTGCCTCCAAGCGCAGGGGGCGAGGGGAGCAGTTCTTC.

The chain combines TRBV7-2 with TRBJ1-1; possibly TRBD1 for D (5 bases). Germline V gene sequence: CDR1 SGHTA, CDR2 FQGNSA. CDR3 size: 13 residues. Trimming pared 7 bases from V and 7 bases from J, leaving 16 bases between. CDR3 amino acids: CASKDSRDGEAFF. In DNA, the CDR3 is TGTGCCAGCAAGGATTCCAGGGACGGTGAAGCTTTCTTT.

The CDR3 sequence is CASSLYINQPQHF. The CDR3 bases are TGTGCCAGCAGTTTATACATTAATCAGCCCCAGCATTTT. V and J are TRBV28 and TRBJ1-5; D not resolved. Trimming cost V 1 base and J 4 bases, with 5 bases left between them. CDR1 and CDR2 (germline): MDHEN, SYDVKM. CDR3 size: 13 residues. Supplemented by reference TRBV28 and TRBJ1-5, the full variable domain reads DVKVTQSSRYLVKRTGEKVFLECVQDMDHENMFWYRQDPGLGLRLIYFSYDVKMKEKGDIPEGYSVSREKKERFSLILESASTNQTSMYLCASSLYINQPQHFGDGTRLSIL.

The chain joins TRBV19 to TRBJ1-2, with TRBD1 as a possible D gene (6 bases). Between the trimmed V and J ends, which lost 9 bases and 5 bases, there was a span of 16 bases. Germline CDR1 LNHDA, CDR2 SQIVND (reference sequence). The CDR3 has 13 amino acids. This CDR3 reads CASRDRQAYGYTF. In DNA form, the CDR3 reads TGTGCCAGCCGGGACCGACAGGCATATGGCTACACCTTC.

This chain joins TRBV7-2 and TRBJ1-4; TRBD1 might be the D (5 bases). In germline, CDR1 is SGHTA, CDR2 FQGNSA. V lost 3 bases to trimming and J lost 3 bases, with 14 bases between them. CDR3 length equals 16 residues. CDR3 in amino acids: CASSFNSGAANEKLFF. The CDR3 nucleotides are TGTGCCAGCAGCTTCAATTCCGGGGCAGCTAATGAAAAACTGTTTTTT.

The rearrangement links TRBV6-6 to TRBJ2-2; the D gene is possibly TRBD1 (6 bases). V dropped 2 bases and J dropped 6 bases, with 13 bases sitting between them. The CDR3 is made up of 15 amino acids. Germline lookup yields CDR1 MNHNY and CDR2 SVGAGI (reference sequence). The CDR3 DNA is TGTGCCAGCAGTTACGCCCCACAGGGTTCCGGGGAGCTGTTTTTT. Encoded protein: CASSYAPQGSGELFF.

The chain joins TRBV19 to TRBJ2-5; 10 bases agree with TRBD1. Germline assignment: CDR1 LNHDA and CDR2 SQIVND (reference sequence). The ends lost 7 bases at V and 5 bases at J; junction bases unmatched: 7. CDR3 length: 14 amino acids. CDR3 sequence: CASTSDRGRETQYF. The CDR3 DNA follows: TGTGCCAGTACCTCGGACAGGGGGAGGGAGACCCAGTACTTC.

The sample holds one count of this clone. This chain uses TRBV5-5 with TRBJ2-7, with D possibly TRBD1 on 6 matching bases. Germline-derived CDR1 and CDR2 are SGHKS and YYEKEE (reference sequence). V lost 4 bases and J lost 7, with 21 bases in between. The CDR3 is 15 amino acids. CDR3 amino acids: CASSRPGTPSGEQYF. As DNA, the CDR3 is TGTGCCAGCAGCCGACCGGGGACACCATCTGGGGAGCAGTACTTC.

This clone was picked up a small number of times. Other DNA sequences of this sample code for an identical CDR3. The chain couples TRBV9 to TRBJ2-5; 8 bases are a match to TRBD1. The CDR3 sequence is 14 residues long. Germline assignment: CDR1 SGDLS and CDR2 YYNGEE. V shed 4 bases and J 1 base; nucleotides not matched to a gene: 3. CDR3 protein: CASSPRGPQETQYF. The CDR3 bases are TGTGCCAGCAGCCCCAGGGGGCCCCAAGAGACCCAGTACTTC.

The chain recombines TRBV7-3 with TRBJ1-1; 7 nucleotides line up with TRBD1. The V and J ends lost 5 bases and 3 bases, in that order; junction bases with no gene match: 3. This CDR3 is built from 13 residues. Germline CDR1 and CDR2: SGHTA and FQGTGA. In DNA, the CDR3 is TGTGCCAGCAGCCGACAGGGTGACACTGAAGCTTTCTTT. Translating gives CASSRQGDTEAFF. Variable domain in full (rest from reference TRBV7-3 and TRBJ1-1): GAGVSQTPSNKVTEKGKYVELRCDPISGHTALYWYRQSLGQGPEFLIYFQGTGAADDSGLPNDRFFAVRPEGSVSTLKIQRTERGDSAVYLCASSRQGDTEAFFGQGTRLTVV.

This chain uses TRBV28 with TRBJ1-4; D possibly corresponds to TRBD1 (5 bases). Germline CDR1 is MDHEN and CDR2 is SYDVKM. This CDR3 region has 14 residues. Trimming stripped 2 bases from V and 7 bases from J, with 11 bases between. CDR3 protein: CASSLGGTGEKLFF. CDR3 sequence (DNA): TGTGCCAGCAGTTTAGGGGGTACGGGTGAAAAACTGTTTTTT.

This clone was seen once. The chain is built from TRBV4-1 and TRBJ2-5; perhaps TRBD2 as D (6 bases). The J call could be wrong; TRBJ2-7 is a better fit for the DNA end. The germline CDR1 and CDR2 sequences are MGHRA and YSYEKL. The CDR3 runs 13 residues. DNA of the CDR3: TGCGCCAGCAGCCAAGGACTAGCCTACGAGCAGTACTTC. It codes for CASSQGLAYEQYF.

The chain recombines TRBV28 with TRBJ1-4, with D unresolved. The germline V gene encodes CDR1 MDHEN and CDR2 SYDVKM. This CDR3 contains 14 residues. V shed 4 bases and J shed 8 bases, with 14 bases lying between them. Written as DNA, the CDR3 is TGTGCCAGCAGTTCGGCAGAGGTGCACGAAAAACTGTTTTTT. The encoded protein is CASSSAEVHEKLFF. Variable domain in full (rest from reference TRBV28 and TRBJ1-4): DVKVTQSSRYLVKRTGEKVFLECVQDMDHENMFWYRQDPGLGLRLIYFSYDVKMKEKGDIPEGYSVSREKKERFSLILESASTNQTSMYLCASSSAEVHEKLFFGSGTQLSVL.